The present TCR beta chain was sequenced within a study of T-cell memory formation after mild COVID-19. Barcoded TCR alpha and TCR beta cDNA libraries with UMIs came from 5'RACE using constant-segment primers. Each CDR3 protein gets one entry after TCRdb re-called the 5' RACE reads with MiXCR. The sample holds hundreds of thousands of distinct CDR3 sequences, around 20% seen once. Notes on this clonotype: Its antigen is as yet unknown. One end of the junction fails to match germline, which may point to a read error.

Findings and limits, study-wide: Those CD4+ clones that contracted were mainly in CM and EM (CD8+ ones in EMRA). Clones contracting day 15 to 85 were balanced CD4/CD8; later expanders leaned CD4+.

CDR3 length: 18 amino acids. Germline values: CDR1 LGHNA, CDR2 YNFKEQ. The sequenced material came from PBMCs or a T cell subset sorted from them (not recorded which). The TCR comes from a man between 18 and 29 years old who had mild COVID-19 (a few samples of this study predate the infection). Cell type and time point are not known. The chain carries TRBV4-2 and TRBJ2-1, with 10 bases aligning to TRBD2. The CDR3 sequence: CASSQDGVSGGALNEQFF. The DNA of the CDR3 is TGTGCCAGCAGCCAAGATGGGGTCAGCGGGGGGGCCCTCAATGAACAGTTCTTC.